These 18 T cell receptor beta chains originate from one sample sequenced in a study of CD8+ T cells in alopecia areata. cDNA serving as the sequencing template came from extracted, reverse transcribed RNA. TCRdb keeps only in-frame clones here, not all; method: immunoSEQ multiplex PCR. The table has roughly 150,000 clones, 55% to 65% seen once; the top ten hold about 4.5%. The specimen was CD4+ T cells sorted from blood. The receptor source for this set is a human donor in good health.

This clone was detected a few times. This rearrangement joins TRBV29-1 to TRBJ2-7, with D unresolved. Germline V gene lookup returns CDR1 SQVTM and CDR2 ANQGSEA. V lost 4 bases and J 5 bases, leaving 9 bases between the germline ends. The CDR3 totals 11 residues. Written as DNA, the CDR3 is TGCAGCGTTGTGGGGTTAAACGAGCAGTACTTC. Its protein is CSVVGLNEQYF.

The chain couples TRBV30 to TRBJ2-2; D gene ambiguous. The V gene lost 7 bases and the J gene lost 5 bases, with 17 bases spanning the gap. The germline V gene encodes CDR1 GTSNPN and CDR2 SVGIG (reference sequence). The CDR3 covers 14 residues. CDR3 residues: CALGGISPTGELFF. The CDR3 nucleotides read TGTGCCTTAGGCGGAATTTCCCCGACCGGGGAGCTGTTTTTT.

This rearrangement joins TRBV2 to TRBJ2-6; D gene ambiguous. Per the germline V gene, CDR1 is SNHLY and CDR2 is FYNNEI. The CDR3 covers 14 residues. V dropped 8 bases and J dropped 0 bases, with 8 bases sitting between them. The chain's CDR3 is CASHPYSGANVLTF. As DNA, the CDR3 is TGTGCCAGCCACCCATACTCTGGGGCCAACGTCCTGACTTTC.

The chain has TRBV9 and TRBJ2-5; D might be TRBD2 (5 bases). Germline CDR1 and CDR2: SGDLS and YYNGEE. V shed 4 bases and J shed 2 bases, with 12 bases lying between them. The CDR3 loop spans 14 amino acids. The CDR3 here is CASSLRGGQETQYF. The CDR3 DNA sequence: TGTGCCAGCAGCCTTAGAGGAGGACAAGAGACCCAGTACTTC.

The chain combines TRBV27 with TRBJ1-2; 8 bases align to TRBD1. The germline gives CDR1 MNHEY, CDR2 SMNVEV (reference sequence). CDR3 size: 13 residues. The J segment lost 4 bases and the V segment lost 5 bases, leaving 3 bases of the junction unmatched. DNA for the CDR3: TGTGCCAGCAGTGACAGGGGCGGCTATGGCTACACCTTC. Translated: CASSDRGGYGYTF.

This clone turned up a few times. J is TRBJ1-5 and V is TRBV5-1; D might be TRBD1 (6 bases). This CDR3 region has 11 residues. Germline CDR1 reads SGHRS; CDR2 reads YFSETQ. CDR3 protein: CPGGGYRPQHF. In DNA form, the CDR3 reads TGCCCCGGAGGGGGGTACCGGCCCCAGCATTTT.

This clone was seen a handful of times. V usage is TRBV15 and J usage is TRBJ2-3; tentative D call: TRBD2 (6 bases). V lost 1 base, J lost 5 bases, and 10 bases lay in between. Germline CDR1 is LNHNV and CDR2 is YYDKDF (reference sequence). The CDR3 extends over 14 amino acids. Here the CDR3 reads CATSRGGKVDTQYF. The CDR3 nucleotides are TGTGCCACCAGCAGAGGCGGGAAGGTAGATACGCAGTATTTT.

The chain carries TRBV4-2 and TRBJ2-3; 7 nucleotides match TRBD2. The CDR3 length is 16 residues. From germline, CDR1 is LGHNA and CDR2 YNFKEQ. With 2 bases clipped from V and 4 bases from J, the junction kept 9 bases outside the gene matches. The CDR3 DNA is TGTGCCAGCAGCCAAACCGGGGGGATTAGGGCAGATACGCAGTATTTT. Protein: CASSQTGGIRADTQYF.

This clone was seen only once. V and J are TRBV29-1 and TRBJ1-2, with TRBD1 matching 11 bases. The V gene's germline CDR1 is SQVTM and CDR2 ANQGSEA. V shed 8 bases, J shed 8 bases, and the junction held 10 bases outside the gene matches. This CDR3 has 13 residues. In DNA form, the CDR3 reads TGCAGCACTGTGGACAGGGGGCGGCGGGGCTACACCTTC. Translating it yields CSTVDRGRRGYTF.

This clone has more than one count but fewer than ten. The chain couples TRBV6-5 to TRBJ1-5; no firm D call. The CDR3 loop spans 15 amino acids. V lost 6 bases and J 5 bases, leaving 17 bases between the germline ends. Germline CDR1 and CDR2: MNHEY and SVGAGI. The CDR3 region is CASSRAPGGDQPQHF. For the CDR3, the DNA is TGTGCCAGCAGCCGGGCCCCGGGCGGCGATCAGCCCCAGCATTTT.

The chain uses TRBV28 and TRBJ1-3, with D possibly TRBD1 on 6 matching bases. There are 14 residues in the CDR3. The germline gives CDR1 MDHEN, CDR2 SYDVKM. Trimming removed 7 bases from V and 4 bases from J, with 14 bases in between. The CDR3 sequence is CASNPGGPGNTIYF. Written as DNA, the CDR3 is TGTGCCAGCAACCCCGGGGGGCCGGGAAACACCATATATTTT.

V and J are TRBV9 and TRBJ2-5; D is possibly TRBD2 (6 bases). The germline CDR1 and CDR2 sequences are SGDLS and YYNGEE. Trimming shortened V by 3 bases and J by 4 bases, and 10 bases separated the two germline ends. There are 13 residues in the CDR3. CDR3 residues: CASSAGTGETQYF. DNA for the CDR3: TGTGCCAGCAGCGCCGGGACTGGAGAGACCCAGTACTTC.

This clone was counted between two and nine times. The CDR3 coding sequence is TGTGCCAGCTCACCAGGGACTCCATCCTGGGCCAAAAACATTCAGTACTTC. Translation gives CASSPGTPSWAKNIQYF. The chain links TRBV18 to TRBJ2-4; TRBD2 is a possible D gene (6 bases). Trimming took 2 bases from V and 1 from J, leaving 15 bases between them. The CDR3 has 17 residues. Germline assignment: CDR1 KGHSH and CDR2 LQKENI.

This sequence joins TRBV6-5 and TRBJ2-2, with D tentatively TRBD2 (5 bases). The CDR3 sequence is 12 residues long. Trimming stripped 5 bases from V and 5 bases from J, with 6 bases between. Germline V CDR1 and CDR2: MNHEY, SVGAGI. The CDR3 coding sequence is TGTGCCAGCAGTACGGGGACCGGGGAGCTGTTTTTT. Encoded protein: CASSTGTGELFF.

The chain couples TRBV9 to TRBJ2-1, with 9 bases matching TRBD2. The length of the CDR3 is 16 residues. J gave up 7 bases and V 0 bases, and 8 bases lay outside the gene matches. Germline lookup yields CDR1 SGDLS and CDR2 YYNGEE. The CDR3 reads CASSVGLSGRENEQFF. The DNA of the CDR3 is TGTGCCAGCAGCGTAGGGCTTAGCGGGAGAGAAAATGAGCAGTTCTTC.

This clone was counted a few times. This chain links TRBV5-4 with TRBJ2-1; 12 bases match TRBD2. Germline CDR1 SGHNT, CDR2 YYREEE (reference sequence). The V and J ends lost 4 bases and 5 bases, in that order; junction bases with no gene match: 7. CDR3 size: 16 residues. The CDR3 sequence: CASSPPGTSGHNEQFF. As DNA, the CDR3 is TGTGCCAGCAGCCCACCCGGGACTAGCGGGCACAATGAGCAGTTCTTC.

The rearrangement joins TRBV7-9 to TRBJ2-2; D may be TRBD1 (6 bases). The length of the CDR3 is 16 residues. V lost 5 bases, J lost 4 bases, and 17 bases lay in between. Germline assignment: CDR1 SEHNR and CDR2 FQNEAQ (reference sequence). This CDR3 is CASSTRDRGGTGELFF. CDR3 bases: TGTGCCAGCAGCACCCGGGACCGAGGGGGCACCGGGGAGCTGTTTTTT. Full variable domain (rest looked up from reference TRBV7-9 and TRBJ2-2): DTGVSQNPRHKITKRGQNVTFRCDPISEHNRLYWYRQTLGQGPEFLTYFQNEAQLEKSRLLSDRFSAERPKGSFSTLEIQRTEQGDSAMYLCASSTRDRGGTGELFFGEGSRLTVL.

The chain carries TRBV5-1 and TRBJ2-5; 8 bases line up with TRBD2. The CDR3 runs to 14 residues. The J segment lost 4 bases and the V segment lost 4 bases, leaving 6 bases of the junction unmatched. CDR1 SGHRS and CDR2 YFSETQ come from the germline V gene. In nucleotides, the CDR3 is TGCGCCAGCAGCCTGATGACTAGCGCAGAGACCCAGTACTTC. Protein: CASSLMTSAETQYF. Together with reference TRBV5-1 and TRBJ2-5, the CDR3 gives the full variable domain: KAGVTQTPRYLIKTRGQQVTLSCSPISGHRSVSWYQQTPGQGLQFLFEYFSETQRNKGNFPGRFSGRQFSNSRSEMNVSTLELGDSALYLCASSLMTSAETQYFGPGTRLLVL.